Many counts were recorded for the clone carrying this T cell receptor (beta chain). Its antigen remains unknown. Library preparation (for TCRbeta) was performed with unique molecular identifiers. One entry per CDR3 protein results from TCRdb running MiXCR on the PCR reads. The sample yields 580,000 or so distinct CDR3 sequences, 23% seen once. This record belongs to a study of T-cell reconstitution after alpha-beta-depleted transplantation in children. Losses at the gene ends were 6 bases for V and 6 bases for J; bases not matched to a gene: 7. The length of the CDR3 is 14 residues. Study-level points and caveats: Expanded graft clones numbering several hundred reportedly gave rise to alpha-beta T cells about two months after transplant. One year after transplant, T-cell counts and diversity came mostly from newly produced T cells. Surviving recipient T cells and thymic progenitors accounted for the high day-60 TCRbeta diversity observed in some patients.

This clonotype was sampled from a boy in the first two years of life who had a stem cell transplant for acute myeloid leukemia, so the T cells may come from the graft donor. The sample consisted of PBMCs, mostly from graft donor cells, taken 360 days after TCRalphabeta/CD19-depleted stem cell transplant. This rearrangement joins TRBV12-3 or TRBV12-4 to TRBJ2-2; 7 positions agree with TRBD1. The DNA for the CDR3 is TGTGCCAGCAGGACACTCGACAGGGCCGGGGAGCTGTTTTTT. This gives the protein CASRTLDRAGELFF.